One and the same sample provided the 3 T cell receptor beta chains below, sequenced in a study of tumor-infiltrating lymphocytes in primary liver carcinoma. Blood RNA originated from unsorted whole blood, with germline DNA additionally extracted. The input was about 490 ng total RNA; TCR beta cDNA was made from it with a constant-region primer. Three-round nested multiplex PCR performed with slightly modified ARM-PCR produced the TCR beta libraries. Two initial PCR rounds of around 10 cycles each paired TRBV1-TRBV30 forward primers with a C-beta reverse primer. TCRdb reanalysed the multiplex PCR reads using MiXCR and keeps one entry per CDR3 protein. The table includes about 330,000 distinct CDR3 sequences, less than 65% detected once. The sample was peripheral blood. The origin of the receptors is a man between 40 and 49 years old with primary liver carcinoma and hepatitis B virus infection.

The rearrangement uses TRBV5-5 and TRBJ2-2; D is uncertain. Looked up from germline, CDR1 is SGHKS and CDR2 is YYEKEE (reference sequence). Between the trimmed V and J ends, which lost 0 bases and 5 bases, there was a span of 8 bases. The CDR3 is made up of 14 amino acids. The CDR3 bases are TGTGCCAGCAGCTTGGAGGTGGGTACCGGGGAGCTGTTTTTT. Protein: CASSLEVGTGELFF.

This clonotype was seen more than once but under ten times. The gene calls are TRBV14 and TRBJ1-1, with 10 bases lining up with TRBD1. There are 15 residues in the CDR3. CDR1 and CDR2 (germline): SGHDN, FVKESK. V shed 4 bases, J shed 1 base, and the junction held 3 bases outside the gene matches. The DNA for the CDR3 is TGTGCCAGCAGCCTTTGGACAGGGGGGAACACTGAAGCTTTCTTT. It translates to CASSLWTGGNTEAFF.

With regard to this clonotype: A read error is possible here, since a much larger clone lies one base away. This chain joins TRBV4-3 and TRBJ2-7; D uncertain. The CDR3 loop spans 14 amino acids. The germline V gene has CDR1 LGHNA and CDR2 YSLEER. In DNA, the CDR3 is TGCGCCAACAGCCAAGATCTAGATGGTCACGAGCAGTACTTC. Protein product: CANSQDLDGHEQYF.